At least ten counts were recorded for the clone carrying this T cell receptor beta chain. The antigen remains undetermined. This sample was taken from a study of human T cells and chemical hapten exposure. At the level of the study: TCR yields per sample varied mostly from small pooled library volume differences. Study results and caveats: TCRs above 1 in 1000 frequency did not change with DPC sensitization.

Noted time point: patch test 1, 2 weeks after DPC sensitization. Treatment reported: therapeutic diphenylcyclopropenone sensitization with weekly scalp DPC. Before extraction, the whole blood was not fractionated, and total RNA was taken from it. TCRdb re-called the RACE reads with MiXCR, one entry per CDR3 protein. The sample yields about 80,000 distinct CDR3 sequences, 7% to 8% seen once. The CDR3 is made up of 12 amino acids. Germline V gives CDR1 MNHNY, CDR2 SVGAGI (reference sequence). V lost 2 bases to trimming and J lost 8 bases, with 7 bases between them. V is TRBV6-6 and J is TRBJ2-1; D remains ambiguous. Sequencing was performed on whole blood, taken in connection with sensitization to the hapten diphenylcyclopropenone (DPC). The clonotype comes from a woman aged 25 to 39 with alopecia areata. Some clones in this sample may be carry-over from other donors' samples. CDR3 loop: CASSYLVYEQFF. In nucleotides, the CDR3 is TGTGCCAGCAGTTACCTGGTTTATGAGCAGTTCTTC.